This TCR beta chain was documented in a study of cytomegalovirus exposure and HLA in healthy donors. The study's findings and limits: Researchers catalogued some 160 TCR beta chains as cytomegalovirus-associated.

The CDR3 covers 17 residues. Germline lookup yields CDR1 LNHNV and CDR2 YYDKDF (reference sequence). The germline V and J ends were trimmed by 4 bases and 0 bases, with 13 bases remaining between them. The primer mix had 60 Vbeta and 13 Jbeta primers. Profiling relied on immunoSEQ multiplex PCR, and the TCRdb table lists in-frame clones only, not all of them. The sample lists approximately 31,000 clones, roughly 89% occurring once. For this clone: Its antigen is currently unknown.

The chain is built from TRBV15 and TRBJ1-6; D remains ambiguous. This sequence originates from a boy aged 5-17 years in good health and CMV-seronegative. Sequenced: PBMCs. The CDR3 bases are TGTGCCACCAGCACTAGTCGGAAGAGCTCCTATAATTCACCCCTCCACTTT. This codes for CATSTSRKSSYNSPLHF.